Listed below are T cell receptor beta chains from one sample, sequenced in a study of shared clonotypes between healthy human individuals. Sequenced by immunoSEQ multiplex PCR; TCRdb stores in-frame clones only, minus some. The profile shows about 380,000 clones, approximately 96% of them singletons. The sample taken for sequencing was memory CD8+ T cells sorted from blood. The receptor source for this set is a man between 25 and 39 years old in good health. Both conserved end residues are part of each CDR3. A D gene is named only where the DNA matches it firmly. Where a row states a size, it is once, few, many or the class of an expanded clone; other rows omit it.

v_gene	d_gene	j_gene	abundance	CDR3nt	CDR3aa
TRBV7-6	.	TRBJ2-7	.	TGTGCCAGCAGCCCACCCGGGAGATCCTACGAGCAGTACTTC	CASSPPGRSYEQYF
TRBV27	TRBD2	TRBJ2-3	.	TGTGCCAGCAGTGCGAGGCTAGCGGGGGGGTGGGATACGCAGTATTTT	CASSARLAGGWDTQYF
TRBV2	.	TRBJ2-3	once	TGTGCCAGCAGAGGGGCTAGCACAGATACGCAGTATTTT	CASRGASTDTQYF
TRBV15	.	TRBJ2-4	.	TGTGCCACCAGTTGGGGGACAGCCAAAAACATTCAGTACTTC	CATSWGTAKNIQYF
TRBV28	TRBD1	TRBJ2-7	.	TGTGCCAGCAGTTTATTCGGTACAGGGGGCCACGAGCAGTACTTC	CASSLFGTGGHEQYF
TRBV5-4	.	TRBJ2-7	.	TGTGCCAGCAGCTTGGACACAGGGACGGCGCAGTACTTC	CASSLDTGTAQYF
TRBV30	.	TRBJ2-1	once	TGTGCCTGGAGTCTTTTAAGCAATGAGCAGTTCTTC	CAWSLLSNEQFF
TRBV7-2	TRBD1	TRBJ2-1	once	TGTGCCAGCAGCCACATGGTCGCCGGGACAGGGTCGAATGAGCAGTTCTTC	CASSHMVAGTGSNEQFF
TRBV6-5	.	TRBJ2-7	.	TGTGCCTCCCGGCGCCAGGGGATAGATTACGAGCAGTACTTC	CASRRQGIDYEQYF
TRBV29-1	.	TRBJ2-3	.	TGCAGCGTCACTGGCGGCGCCACGTCTAGCACAGATACGCAGTATTTT	CSVTGGATSSTDTQYF
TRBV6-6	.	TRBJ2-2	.	TGTGCCAGCAGTTACAACCCGCCAGCCGGGGAGCTGTTTTTT	CASSYNPPAGELFF
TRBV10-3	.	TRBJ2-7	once	TGTGCCATCAGTGAGTCGAGGGGCGCCTACGAGCAGTACTTC	CAISESRGAYEQYF
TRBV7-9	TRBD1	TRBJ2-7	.	TGTGCCAGCAGCTTAACGGGAGGTACAGGGGGCAACGAGCAGTACTTC	CASSLTGGTGGNEQYF
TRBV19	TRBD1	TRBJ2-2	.	TGTGCCAGTGGCGGGACAGGGGAAGAAGGGGAGCTGTTTTTT	CASGGTGEEGELFF
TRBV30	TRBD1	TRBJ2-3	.	TGTGCCTCCTGGAGGACAGGGGGCACAGATACGCAGTATTTT	CASWRTGGTDTQYF
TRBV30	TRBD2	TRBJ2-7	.	TGTGCCTGGAGTCCCCCGGGACTAGCTTCCTACGAGCAGTACTTC	CAWSPPGLASYEQYF
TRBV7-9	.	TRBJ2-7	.	TGTGCCAGCACGAGGGCCGGGGACGAGCAGTACTTC	CASTRAGDEQYF
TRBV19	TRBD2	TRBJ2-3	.	TGTGCCAGTAGTATGAGGCGGGAGAAGGGAGATACGCAGTATTTT	CASSMRREKGDTQYF
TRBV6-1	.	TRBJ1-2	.	TGTGCCAGCAGTGAAAGTCAGCTAGCCATCCTCCCCTATGGCTACACCTTC	CASSESQLAILPYGYTF
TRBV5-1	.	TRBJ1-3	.	TGCGCCAGCAGGGACAGTCCAAGCACAGGAAACACCATATATTTT	CASRDSPSTGNTIYF
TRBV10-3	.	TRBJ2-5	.	TGTGCCATCAGTGACCGAGCATACCAAGAGACCCAGTACTTC	CAISDRAYQETQYF
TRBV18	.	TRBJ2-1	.	TGTGCCAGCTCACCCAGCTACGGCTACAATGAGCAGTTCTTC	CASSPSYGYNEQFF
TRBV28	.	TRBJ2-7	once	TGTGCCAGCAGTTTTTTCCCCGCATTAAGCTACACTCCAACCTACGAGCAGTACTTC	CASSFFPALSYTPTYEQYF
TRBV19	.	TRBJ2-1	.	TGTGCCAGTGCGCTAGGCTACAATGAGCAGTTCTTC	CASALGYNEQFF
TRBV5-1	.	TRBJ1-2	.	TGCGCCAGCAGCTTGCCGGGACTGAATGGCTATGGCTACACCTTC	CASSLPGLNGYGYTF
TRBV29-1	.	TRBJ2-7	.	TGCAGCGTTATGGACAGCTCCTACGAGCAGTACTTC	CSVMDSSYEQYF
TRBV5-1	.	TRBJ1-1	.	TGCGCCAGCAGGGGAGATTTGCGGGACACTGAAGCTTTCTTT	CASRGDLRDTEAFF
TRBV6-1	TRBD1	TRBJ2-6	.	TGTGCCAGTAGAACAGGGGGCAGTGGGGCCAACGTCCTGACTTTC	CASRTGGSGANVLTF
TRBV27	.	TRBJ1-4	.	TGTGCCAGCAGTTCACCGGGACTCCTTGAAAAACTGTTTTTT	CASSSPGLLEKLFF
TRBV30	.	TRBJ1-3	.	TGTGCCTGGAGCCTGGGGACCTCTGGAAACACCATATATTTT	CAWSLGTSGNTIYF
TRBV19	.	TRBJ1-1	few	TGTGCCAGTAGTATAGGGAACACTGAAGCTTTCTTT	CASSIGNTEAFF
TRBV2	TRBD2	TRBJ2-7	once	TGTGCCAGCAGAAATAATCCCGGGACTAGCGGGAGTCGGTACTTC	CASRNNPGTSGSRYF
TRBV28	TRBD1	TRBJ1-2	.	TGTGCCGTACAGGGGTATGGCTACACCTTC	CAVQGYGYTF
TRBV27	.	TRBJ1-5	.	TGTGCCAGCAGTTTGTCCGGAACCCTTCGTAATCAGCCCCAGCATTTT	CASSLSGTLRNQPQHF
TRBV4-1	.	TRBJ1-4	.	TGCGCCAGCAGCCAACGTGACACAGCAACTAATGAAAAACTGTTTTTT	CASSQRDTATNEKLFF
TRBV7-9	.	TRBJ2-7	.	TGTGCCAGCTCCCTTTCCTACGAGCAGTACTTC	CASSLSYEQYF
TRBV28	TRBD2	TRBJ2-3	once	TGTGCCAGCAGTTCCCCTCTGCGGGAGGGAGGAAAAGATACGCAGTATTTT	CASSSPLREGGKDTQYF
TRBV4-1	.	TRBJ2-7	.	TGCGCCAGCAGCCAAGAAGGTACTAGCAGCCACGAGCAGTACTTC	CASSQEGTSSHEQYF